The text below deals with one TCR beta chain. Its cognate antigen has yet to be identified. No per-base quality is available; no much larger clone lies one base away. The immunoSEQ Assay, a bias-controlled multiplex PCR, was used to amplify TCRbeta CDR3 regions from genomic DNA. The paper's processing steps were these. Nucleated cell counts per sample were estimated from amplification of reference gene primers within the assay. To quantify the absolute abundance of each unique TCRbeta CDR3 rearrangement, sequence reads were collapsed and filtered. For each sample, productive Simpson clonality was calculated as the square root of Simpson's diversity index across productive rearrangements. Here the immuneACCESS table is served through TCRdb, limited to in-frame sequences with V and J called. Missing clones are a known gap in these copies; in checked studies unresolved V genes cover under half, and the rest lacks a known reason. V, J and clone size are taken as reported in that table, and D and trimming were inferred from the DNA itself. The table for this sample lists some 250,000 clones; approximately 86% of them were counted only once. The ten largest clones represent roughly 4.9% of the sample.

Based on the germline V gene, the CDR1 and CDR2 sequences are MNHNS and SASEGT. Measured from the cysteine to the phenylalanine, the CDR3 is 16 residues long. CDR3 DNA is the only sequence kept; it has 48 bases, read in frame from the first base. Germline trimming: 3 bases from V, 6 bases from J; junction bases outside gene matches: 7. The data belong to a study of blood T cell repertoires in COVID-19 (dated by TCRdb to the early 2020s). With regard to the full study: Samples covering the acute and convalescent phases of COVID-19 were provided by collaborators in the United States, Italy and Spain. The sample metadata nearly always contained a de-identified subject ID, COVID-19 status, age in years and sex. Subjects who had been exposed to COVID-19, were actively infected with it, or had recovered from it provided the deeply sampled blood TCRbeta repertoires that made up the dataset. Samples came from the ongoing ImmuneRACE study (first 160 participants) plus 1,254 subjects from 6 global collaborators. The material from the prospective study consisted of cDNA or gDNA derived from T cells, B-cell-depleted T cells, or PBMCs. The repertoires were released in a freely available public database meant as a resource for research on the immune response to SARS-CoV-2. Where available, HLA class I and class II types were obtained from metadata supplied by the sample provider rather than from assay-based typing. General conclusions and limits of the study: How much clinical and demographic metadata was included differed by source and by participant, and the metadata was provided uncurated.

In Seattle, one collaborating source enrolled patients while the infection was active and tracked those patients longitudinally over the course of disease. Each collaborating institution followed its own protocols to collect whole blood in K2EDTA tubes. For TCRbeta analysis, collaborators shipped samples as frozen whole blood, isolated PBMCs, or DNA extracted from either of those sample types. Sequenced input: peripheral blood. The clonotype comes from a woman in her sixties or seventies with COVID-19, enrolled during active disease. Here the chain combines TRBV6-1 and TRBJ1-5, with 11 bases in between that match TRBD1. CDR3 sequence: CASSEPDRGHFQPQHF. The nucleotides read TGTGCCAGCAGTGAGCCGGACAGGGGGCACTTTCAGCCCCAGCATTTT.